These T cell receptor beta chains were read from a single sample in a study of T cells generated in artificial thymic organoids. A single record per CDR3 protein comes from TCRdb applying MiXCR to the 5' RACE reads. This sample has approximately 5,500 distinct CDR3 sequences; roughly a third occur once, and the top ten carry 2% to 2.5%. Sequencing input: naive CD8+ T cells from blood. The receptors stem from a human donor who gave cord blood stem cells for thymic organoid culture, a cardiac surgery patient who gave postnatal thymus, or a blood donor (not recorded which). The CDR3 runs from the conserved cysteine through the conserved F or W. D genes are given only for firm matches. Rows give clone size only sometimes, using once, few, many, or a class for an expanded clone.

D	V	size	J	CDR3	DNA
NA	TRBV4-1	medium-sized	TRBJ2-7	CASSQGGAQAYEQYF	TGCGCCAGCAGCCAAGGAGGGGCCCAAGCCTACGAGCAGTACTTC
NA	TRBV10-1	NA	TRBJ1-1	CASSESTNTEAFF	TGCGCCAGCAGTGAGTCCACGAACACTGAAGCTTTCTTT
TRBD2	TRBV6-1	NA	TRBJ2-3	CANSFHRGGESTDTQYF	TGTGCCAACTCCTTTCACCGGGGGGGCGAGAGCACAGATACGCAGTATTTT
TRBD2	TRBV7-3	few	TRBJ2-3	CASSLLAGGPSTDTQYF	TGTGCCAGCAGCTTACTAGCGGGAGGGCCGAGCACAGATACGCAGTATTTT
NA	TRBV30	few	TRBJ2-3	CAWSAAGGTDTQYF	TGTGCCTGGAGTGCGGCAGGGGGCACAGATACGCAGTATTTT
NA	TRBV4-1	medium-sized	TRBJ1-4	CASSPTSVLREKLFF	TGCGCCAGCAGCCCAACGTCGGTTTTGCGGGAAAAACTGTTTTTT
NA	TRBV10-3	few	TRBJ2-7	CAISEGGGTYEQYF	TGTGCCATCAGTGAAGGGGGGGGTACCTACGAGCAGTACTTC
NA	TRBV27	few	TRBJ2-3	CAGSLGDTQYF	TGTGCCGGCAGTTTAGGGGATACGCAGTATTTT
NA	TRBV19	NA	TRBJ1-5	CASATTGHQGNQPQHF	TGTGCCAGTGCAACCACGGGGCACCAAGGGAATCAGCCCCAGCATTTT
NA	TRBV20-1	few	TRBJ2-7	CSARGSSSYEQYF	TGCAGTGCTAGGGGGAGCTCATCCTACGAGCAGTACTTC
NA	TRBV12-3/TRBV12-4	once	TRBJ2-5	CASSSLGGEAQYF	TGTGCCAGCAGTTCCCTGGGGGGCGAGGCCCAGTACTTC
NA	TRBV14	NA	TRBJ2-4	CASSGVKKNIQYF	TGTGCCAGCAGCGGCGTCAAAAAAAACATTCAGTACTTC
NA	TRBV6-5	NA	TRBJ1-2	CASRGPPSENYGYTF	TGTGCCAGCAGAGGCCCGCCGTCGGAAAATTATGGCTACACCTTC
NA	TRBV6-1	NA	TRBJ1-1	CASSEGLQKNTEAFF	TGTGCCAGCAGTGAAGGGCTGCAAAAGAACACTGAAGCTTTCTTT
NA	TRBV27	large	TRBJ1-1	CASSLLRGEAFF	TGTGCCAGCAGTTTATTGAGGGGTGAAGCTTTCTTT
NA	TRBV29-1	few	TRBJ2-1	CSVESTGAYNEQFF	TGCAGCGTTGAATCTACCGGTGCCTACAATGAGCAGTTCTTC
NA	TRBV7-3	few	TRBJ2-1	CASSPVGAPGEQFF	TGTGCCAGCAGCCCTGTGGGGGCCCCCGGTGAGCAGTTCTTC
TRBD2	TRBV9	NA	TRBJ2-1	CASSVSGSENEQFF	TGTGCCAGCAGCGTGAGCGGGAGTGAAAATGAGCAGTTCTTC
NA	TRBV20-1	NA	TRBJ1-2	CSARAHGGDYGYTF	TGCAGTGCTAGGGCCCACGGGGGCGACTATGGCTACACCTTC
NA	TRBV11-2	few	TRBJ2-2	CASSLDGDTGELFF	TGTGCCAGCAGCTTAGATGGTGACACCGGGGAGCTGTTTTTT
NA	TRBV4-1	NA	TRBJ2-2	CASSLKLGLTGELFF	TGCGCCAGCAGCCTAAAACTAGGGCTCACCGGGGAGCTGTTTTTT
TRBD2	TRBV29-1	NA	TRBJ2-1	CSVPRTSGSVYEQFF	TGCAGCGTCCCCAGGACTAGCGGGAGTGTTTATGAGCAGTTCTTC
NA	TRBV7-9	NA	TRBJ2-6	CARGGSGANVLTF	TGTGCCAGAGGGGGTTCTGGGGCCAACGTCCTGACTTTC
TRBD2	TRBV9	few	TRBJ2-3	CASSADSGSTDTQYF	TGTGCCAGCAGCGCAGATAGCGGGAGCACAGATACGCAGTATTTT
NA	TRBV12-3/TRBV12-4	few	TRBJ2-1	CASSLPVGRGFVNEQFF	TGTGCCAGCAGTCTACCCGTAGGCAGGGGTTTTGTCAATGAGCAGTTCTTC
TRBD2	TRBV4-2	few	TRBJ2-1	CASSPRTSGGAEQFF	TGTGCCAGCAGCCCGAGGACTAGCGGGGGGGCCGAGCAGTTCTTC
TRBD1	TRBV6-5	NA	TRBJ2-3	CASGQGTDTQYF	TGTGCCAGCGGACAGGGCACAGATACGCAGTATTTT
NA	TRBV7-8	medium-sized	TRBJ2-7	CASSTGSSYEQYF	TGTGCCAGCAGCACGGGAAGCTCTTACGAGCAGTACTTC
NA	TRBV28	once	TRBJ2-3	CATALGGRTDTQYF	TGTGCCACCGCTCTGGGGGGGCGCACAGATACGCAGTATTTT
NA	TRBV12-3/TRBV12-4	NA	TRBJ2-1	CASSPPPTYNEQFF	TGTGCCAGCAGCCCGCCTCCTACATACAATGAGCAGTTCTTC
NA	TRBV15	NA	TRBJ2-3	CATAAFGGSPTPQYF	TGTGCCACCGCTGCATTCGGTGGCTCTCCTACCCCGCAGTATTTT
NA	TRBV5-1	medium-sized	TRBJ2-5	CASSVSGGGKTQYF	TGCGCCAGCAGCGTTTCCGGGGGCGGGAAGACCCAGTACTTC
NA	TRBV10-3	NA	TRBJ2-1	CAISVGGDSYNEQFF	TGTGCCATCAGTGTCGGCGGGGATTCCTACAATGAGCAGTTCTTC
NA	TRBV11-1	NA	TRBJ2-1	CASSPSSFKKTNEQFF	TGTGCCAGCAGCCCCAGTTCCTTTAAGAAAACCAATGAGCAGTTCTTC
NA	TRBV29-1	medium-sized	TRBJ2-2	CSVVTVNTGELFF	TGCAGCGTTGTGACGGTGAACACCGGGGAGCTGTTTTTT
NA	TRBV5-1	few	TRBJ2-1	CASSLNNEQFF	TGCGCCAGCAGCTTAAACAATGAGCAGTTCTTC
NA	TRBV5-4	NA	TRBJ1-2	CASSPPEGVGYTF	TGTGCCAGCAGCCCCCCGGAAGGGGTTGGCTACACCTTC
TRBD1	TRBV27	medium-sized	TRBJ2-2	CASSSPQGPDTGELFF	TGTGCCAGCAGTTCCCCACAGGGGCCGGACACCGGGGAGCTGTTTTTT
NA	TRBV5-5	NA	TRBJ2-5	CASSLLLTGVKSETQYF	TGTGCCAGCAGCTTGTTACTAACGGGAGTCAAATCAGAGACCCAGTACTTC